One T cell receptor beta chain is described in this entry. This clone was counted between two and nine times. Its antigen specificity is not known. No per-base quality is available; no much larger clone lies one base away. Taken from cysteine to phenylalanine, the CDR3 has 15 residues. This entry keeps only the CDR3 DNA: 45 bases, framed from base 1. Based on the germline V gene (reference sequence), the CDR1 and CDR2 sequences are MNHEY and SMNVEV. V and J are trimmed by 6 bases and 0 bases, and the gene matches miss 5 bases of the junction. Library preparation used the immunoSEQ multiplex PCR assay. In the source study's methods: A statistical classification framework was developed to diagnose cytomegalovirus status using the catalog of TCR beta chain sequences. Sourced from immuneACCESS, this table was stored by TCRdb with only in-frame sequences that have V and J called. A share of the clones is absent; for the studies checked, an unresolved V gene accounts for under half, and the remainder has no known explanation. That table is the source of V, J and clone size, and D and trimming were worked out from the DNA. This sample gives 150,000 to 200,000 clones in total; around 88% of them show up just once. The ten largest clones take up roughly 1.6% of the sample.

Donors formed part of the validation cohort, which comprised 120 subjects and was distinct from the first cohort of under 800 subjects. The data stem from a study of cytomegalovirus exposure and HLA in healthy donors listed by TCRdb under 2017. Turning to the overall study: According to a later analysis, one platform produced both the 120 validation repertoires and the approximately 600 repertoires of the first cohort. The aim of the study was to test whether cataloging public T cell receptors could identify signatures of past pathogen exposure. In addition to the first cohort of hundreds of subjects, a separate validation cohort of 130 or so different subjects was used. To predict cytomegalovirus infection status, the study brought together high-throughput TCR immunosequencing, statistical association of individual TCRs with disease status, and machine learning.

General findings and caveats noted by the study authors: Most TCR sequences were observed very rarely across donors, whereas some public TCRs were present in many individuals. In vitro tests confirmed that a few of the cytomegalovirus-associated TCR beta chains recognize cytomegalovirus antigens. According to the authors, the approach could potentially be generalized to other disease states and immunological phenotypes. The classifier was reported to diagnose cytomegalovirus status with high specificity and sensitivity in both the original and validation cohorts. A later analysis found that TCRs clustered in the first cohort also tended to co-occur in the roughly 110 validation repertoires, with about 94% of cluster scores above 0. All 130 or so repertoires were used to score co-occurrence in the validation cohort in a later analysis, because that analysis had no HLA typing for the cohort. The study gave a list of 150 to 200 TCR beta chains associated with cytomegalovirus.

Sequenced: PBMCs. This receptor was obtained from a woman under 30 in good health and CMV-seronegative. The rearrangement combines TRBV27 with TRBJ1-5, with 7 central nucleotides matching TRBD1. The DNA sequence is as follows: TGTGCCAGCAGGTACGGGACAGCTAGCAATCAGCCCCAGCATTTT. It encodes CASRYGTASNQPQHF.